A single sample gave rise to the 25 T cell receptor beta chains below, sequenced in a study of CD8 T cells in Susac syndrome. Reverse transcription of about 0.5 to 1 ug RNA used random hexamers. TCRdb itself ran the immunoSEQ multiplex PCR reads through MiXCR, one entry per CDR3 protein. Counted here are about 180,000 distinct CDR3 sequences, roughly 94% occurring once; the ten biggest clones make up 0.12%. The sample comprised CD4+ T cells from PBMCs. The receptors shown here come from a human donor with Susac syndrome.

This chain uses TRBV3-1 with TRBJ2-2; D gene ambiguous. V was trimmed by 4 bases and J by 2 bases, leaving 11 bases between them. Germline V gene lookup returns CDR1 LGHDT and CDR2 YNNKEL (reference sequence). The CDR3 runs to 15 residues. CDR3 sequence: CASSPQEANTGELFF. In DNA form, the CDR3 reads TGTGCCAGCAGCCCCCAGGAAGCAAACACCGGGGAGCTGTTTTTT.

The gene calls are TRBV3-1 and TRBJ2-5; D is possibly TRBD1 or TRBD2 (6 bases each). CDR3 length equals 14 residues. The germline CDR1 and CDR2 sequences are LGHDT and YNNKEL (reference sequence). Trimming left V 0 bases short and J 4 bases short, with 9 bases between. The CDR3 sequence is CASSQEGGRETQYF. CDR3 in DNA: TGTGCCAGCAGCCAAGAGGGGGGCCGAGAGACCCAGTACTTC.

This clonotype was seen a single time. V gene TRBV19 combines with J gene TRBJ2-2, with D unresolved. V lost 5 bases and J lost 4, with 8 bases in between. In germline, CDR1 is LNHDA, CDR2 SQIVND (reference sequence). The CDR3 has 13 amino acids. CDR3 loop: CASSPQFTGELFF. The CDR3 DNA is TGTGCCAGTAGTCCCCAATTCACCGGGGAGCTGTTTTTT.

The chain is built from TRBV3-1 and TRBJ2-5; D is ambiguous. Germline values: CDR1 LGHDT, CDR2 YNNKEL (reference sequence). The CDR3 contains 14 residues. V was clipped by 0 bases and J by 2 bases, with 7 bases between them. CDR3 nucleotide sequence: TGTGCCAGCAGCCAAGATCTCCTTCAAGAGACCCAGTACTTC. Encoded protein: CASSQDLLQETQYF.

The chain uses TRBV25-1 and TRBJ2-1, with D perhaps matching TRBD1 or TRBD2 (5 bases each). Germline CDR1 and CDR2: MGHDK and SYGVNS. With 9 bases removed from V and 0 bases from J, the gap between germline ends came to 15 bases. The CDR3 has 15 amino acids. The CDR3 DNA sequence: TGTGCCAGTACAAGAGGGGTCGGCTCCTACAATGAGCAGTTCTTC. Translating gives CASTRGVGSYNEQFF.

The genes are TRBV7-8 and TRBJ1-1, with D hard to call. Per germline, CDR1 SGHVS and CDR2 FQNEAQ. Trimming removed 2 bases at V and 1 base at J, with 8 bases between. This CDR3 is 14 amino acids long. The CDR3 coding sequence is TGTGCCAGCAGCTTACCCGGACGGAACACTGAAGCTTTCTTT. It yields the protein CASSLPGRNTEAFF.

The rearrangement joins TRBV20-1 to TRBJ1-5; D remains unclear. V was pared by 3 bases and J by 6 bases, with 12 bases between. Germline CDR1 DFQATT, CDR2 SNEGSKA (reference sequence). The CDR3 consists of 13 residues. For the CDR3, the DNA is TGCAGTGCTAGTCTGGCAGGCATTCAGCCCCAGCATTTT. Translated: CSASLAGIQPQHF.

V is TRBV7-9 and J is TRBJ1-2, with 7 bases matching TRBD1. Germline assignment: CDR1 SEHNR and CDR2 FQNEAQ (reference sequence). Losses at the gene ends were 0 bases for V and 8 bases for J; bases not matched to a gene: 6. This CDR3 comprises 14 residues. The CDR3 reads CASSLAEQGRGYTF. In DNA, the CDR3 is TGTGCCAGCAGCTTAGCGGAACAGGGGAGAGGCTACACCTTC.

The rearrangement joins TRBV7-9 to TRBJ1-1; 8 bases align to TRBD1. This CDR3 is 11 amino acids long. Germline CDR1 is SEHNR and CDR2 is FQNEAQ (reference sequence). V was clipped by 5 bases and J by 11 bases; unmatched bases: 4. Here the CDR3 reads CASSRTGGAFF. The CDR3 region has the DNA TGTGCCAGCAGCAGAACAGGGGGGGCTTTCTTT.

The V and J genes are TRBV5-6 and TRBJ1-5; unclear D gene. Trimming took off 5 bases at V and 0 bases at J, with 9 bases between the two ends. In germline, CDR1 is SGHDT, CDR2 YYEEEE. This CDR3 has 14 residues. In DNA form, the CDR3 reads TGTGCCAGCAGTCCTAGGTTTAGCAATCAGCCCCAGCATTTT. Its protein is CASSPRFSNQPQHF.

The V gene is TRBV4-2, the J gene TRBJ2-7; no reliable D call. Trimming took 4 bases from V and 2 from J, leaving 12 bases between them. CDR1 is LGHNA and CDR2 is YNFKEQ in the germline V gene. The CDR3 spans 14 residues. CDR3: CASSPTEAPYEQYF. The CDR3 region has the DNA TGTGCCAGCAGCCCCACAGAGGCCCCCTACGAGCAGTACTTC.

V is TRBV6-1 and J is TRBJ2-1; possible D gene TRBD1, 6 bases. Trimming cost V 4 bases and J 1 base, with 11 bases left between them. CDR3 length equals 15 residues. CDR1 MNHNS and CDR2 SASEGT come from the germline V gene. Here the CDR3 reads CASSGRQGSYNEQFF. The CDR3 DNA sequence: TGTGCCAGCAGTGGGAGGCAGGGGTCCTACAATGAGCAGTTCTTC.

This chain connects TRBV6-6 to TRBJ1-1; no reliable D call. V was clipped by 2 bases and J by 3 bases, with 16 bases between them. From germline, CDR1 is MNHNY and CDR2 SVGAGI (reference sequence). This CDR3 has 16 residues. In nucleotides, the CDR3 is TGTGCCAGCAGTTACCGACACCCTCCCCGGGACACTGAAGCTTTCTTT. Protein product: CASSYRHPPRDTEAFF.

The chain combines TRBV5-4 with TRBJ2-1; 12 nucleotides agree with TRBD2. J lost 2 bases, V lost 4 bases, and 4 bases had no gene match. The CDR3 length is 16 residues. From germline, CDR1 is SGHNT and CDR2 YYREEE (reference sequence). The CDR3 region is CASSDPSGGAYNEQFF. CDR3 in DNA: TGTGCCAGCAGCGACCCTAGCGGGGGGGCCTACAATGAGCAGTTCTTC.

The chain joins TRBV3-1 to TRBJ1-5; D is uncertain. The ends were cut back, 1 base at V and 11 bases at J, with 9 bases in the middle. The CDR3 extends over 12 amino acids. Germline lookup yields CDR1 LGHDT and CDR2 YNNKEL (reference sequence). CDR3 DNA sequence: TGTGCCAGCAGCCAAGCGGGATCGTCCCAGCATTTT. Encoded protein: CASSQAGSSQHF. The full variable domain, its missing parts supplied by reference TRBV3-1 and TRBJ1-5, is DTAVSQTPKYLVTQMGNDKSIKCEQNLGHDTMYWYKQDSKKFLKIMFSYNNKELIINETVPNRFSPKSPDKAHLNLHINSLELGDSAVYFCASSQAGSSQHFGDGTRLSIL.

This chain uses TRBV19 with TRBJ2-7, with 9 bases identical to TRBD1. V shed 5 bases, J shed 3 bases, and the junction held 8 bases outside the gene matches. Germline V gives CDR1 LNHDA, CDR2 SQIVND (reference sequence). The CDR3 spans 15 residues. DNA of the CDR3: TGTGCCAGTAGTCTATCCGGACAGGGGAGCTACGAGCAGTACTTC. It yields the protein CASSLSGQGSYEQYF.

V and J are TRBV20-1 and TRBJ2-7; no firm D call. With 4 bases removed from V and 12 bases from J, the gap between germline ends came to 10 bases. The length of the CDR3 is 9 residues. Germline CDR1 DFQATT, CDR2 SNEGSKA (reference sequence). The CDR3 region has the DNA TGCAGTGCTAATTCCCCGAGGTACTTC. Protein: CSANSPRYF.

V is TRBV19 and J is TRBJ1-5; D unclear. The CDR3 covers 14 residues. Germline CDR1 and CDR2: LNHDA and SQIVND (reference sequence). Between the trimmed V and J ends, which lost 7 bases and 3 bases, there was a span of 13 bases. DNA for the CDR3: TGTGCCAGTACCCTGACCGCGGCCAATCAGCCCCAGCATTTT. It translates to CASTLTAANQPQHF.

J is TRBJ1-5 and V is TRBV2, with a tentative D call TRBD1 (5 bases). The CDR3 has 14 residues. In germline, CDR1 is SNHLY, CDR2 FYNNEI. V was trimmed by 7 bases and J by 3 bases, leaving 13 bases between them. In nucleotides, the CDR3 is TGTGCCAGCACCCCTCAGGGATACAATCAGCCCCAGCATTTT. As protein: CASTPQGYNQPQHF.

The chain links TRBV12-3 or TRBV12-4 to TRBJ1-2, with 8 bases fitting TRBD1. The V and J ends lost 6 bases and 2 bases, in that order; junction bases with no gene match: 8. This CDR3 is 15 amino acids long. CDR3 bases: TGTGCCAGCAGAAGAGGACAGGGCGAGAACTATGGCTACACCTTC. It translates to CASRRGQGENYGYTF.

The chain recombines TRBV9 with TRBJ2-3, with D maybe TRBD1 (6 bases). The CDR3 has 14 amino acids. Germline V lookup: CDR1 SGDLS, CDR2 YYNGEE. V was shortened by 0 bases and J by 3 bases, with 8 bases between the two germline ends. The CDR3 loop is CASSVDQGTDTQYF. Written as DNA, the CDR3 is TGTGCCAGCAGCGTAGATCAGGGGACAGATACGCAGTATTTT.

This clonotype was detected once. V usage is TRBV6-5 and J usage is TRBJ2-1; 10 bases line up with TRBD2. The CDR3 is 14 residues long. Germline V gene sequence: CDR1 MNHEY, CDR2 SVGAGI. Losses at the gene ends were 7 bases for V and 8 bases for J; bases not matched to a gene: 8. The chain's CDR3 is CASTRTSGGDEQFF. CDR3 sequence (DNA): TGTGCCAGCACTCGGACTAGCGGTGGGGATGAGCAGTTCTTC.

This clonotype was observed a single time. J is TRBJ1-4 and V is TRBV3-1, with 8 bases matching TRBD1. Trimming cost V 4 bases and J 5 bases; bases outside gene matches: 9. Per the germline V gene, CDR1 is LGHDT and CDR2 is YNNKEL (reference sequence). The CDR3 runs to 16 residues. CDR3 protein: CASSPTGVTLNEKLFF. For the CDR3, the DNA is TGTGCCAGCAGCCCGACAGGGGTCACCTTAAATGAAAAACTGTTTTTT.

The chain combines TRBV6-1 with TRBJ2-7, with 9 bases matching TRBD1. V shed 6 bases, J shed 5 bases, and the junction held 14 bases outside the gene matches. Germline V CDR1 and CDR2: MNHNS, SASEGT. The CDR3 has 16 residues. This CDR3 reads CASSRPPGTGSNEQYF. CDR3 DNA: TGTGCCAGCAGCAGACCCCCCGGGACAGGGAGCAACGAGCAGTACTTC.

This clonotype occurred once. The chain has TRBV20-1 and TRBJ2-1, with D perhaps matching TRBD1 (6 bases). CDR3 length equals 16 residues. The V and J ends lost 6 bases and 7 bases respectively, with 25 bases between them. Germline V gene data show CDR1 as DFQATT and CDR2 as SNEGSKA (reference sequence). The chain's CDR3 is CSAPPFLGDQGNEQFF. The CDR3 DNA reads TGCAGTGCCCCCCCCTTCCTAGGCGACCAGGGGAATGAGCAGTTCTTC.